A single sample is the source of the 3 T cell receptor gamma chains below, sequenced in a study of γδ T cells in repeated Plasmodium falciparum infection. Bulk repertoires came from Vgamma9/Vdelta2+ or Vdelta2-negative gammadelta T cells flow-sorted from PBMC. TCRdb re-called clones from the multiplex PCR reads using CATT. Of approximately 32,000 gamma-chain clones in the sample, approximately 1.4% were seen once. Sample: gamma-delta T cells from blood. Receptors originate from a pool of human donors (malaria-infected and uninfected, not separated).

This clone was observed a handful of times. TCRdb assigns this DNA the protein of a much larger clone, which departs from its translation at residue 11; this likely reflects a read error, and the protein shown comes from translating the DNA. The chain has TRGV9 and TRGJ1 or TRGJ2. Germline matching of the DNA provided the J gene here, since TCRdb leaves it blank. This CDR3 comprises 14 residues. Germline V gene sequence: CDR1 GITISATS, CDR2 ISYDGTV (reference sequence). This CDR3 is CALWEVGHYYRKLF. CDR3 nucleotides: TGTGCCTTGTGGGAGGTGGGACATTATTATAGGAAACTCTTT.

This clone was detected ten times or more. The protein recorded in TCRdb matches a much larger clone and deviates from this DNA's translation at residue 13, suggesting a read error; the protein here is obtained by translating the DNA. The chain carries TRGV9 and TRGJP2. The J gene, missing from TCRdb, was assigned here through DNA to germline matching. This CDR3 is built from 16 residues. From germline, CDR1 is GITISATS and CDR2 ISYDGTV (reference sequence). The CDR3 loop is CALWEVGWSSDWVKTF. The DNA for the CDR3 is TGTGCCTTGTGGGAGGTGGGTTGGAGTAGTGATTGGGTCAAGACGTTT.

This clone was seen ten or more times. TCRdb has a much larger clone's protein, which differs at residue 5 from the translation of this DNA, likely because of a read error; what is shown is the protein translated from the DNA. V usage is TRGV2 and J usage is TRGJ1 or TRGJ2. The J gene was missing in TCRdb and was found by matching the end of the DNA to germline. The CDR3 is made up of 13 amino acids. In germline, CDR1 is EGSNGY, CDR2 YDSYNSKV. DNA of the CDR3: TGTGCCACCTGGGGCGGGCTTTTTTATAAGAAACTCTTT. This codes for CATWGGLFYKKLF.